This TCR beta chain was sequenced during a study of T cells in Graves' hyperthyroidism and ophthalmopathy. Lactation, pregnancy, other autoimmune disease or uncontrolled infection led to exclusion of patients. This clonotype has at least ten counts. Germline assignment: CDR1 ENHRY and CDR2 SYGVKD. Trimming removed 2 bases from V and 5 bases from J, with 24 bases in between. This CDR3 has 18 amino acids. TCR beta CDR3 sequences were amplified from RNA transcripts. Primed by the HTBI set, a first-round RT-PCR was run on the TCR CDR3. Each CDR3 protein is one row after TCRdb ran MiXCR on the multiplex PCR reads. The table records roughly 420,000 distinct CDR3 sequences, 15% to 19% of them present only once.

Sequencing used blood. The J gene is TRBJ2-5, the V gene TRBV10-3; D might be TRBD1 or TRBD2, each matching 6 bases. The TCR comes from a woman aged 18-30 years with Graves' hyperthyroidism. Written as DNA, the CDR3 is TGTGCCATCAGTGAGCCCTCCCCGGGACACACTAGCAGGGAGACCCAGTACTTC. Translation: CAISEPSPGHTSRETQYF.